This TCR beta chain was sequenced during a study of T-cell reconstitution after alpha-beta-depleted transplantation in children (dated by TCRdb to 2016 to 2018). General notes on the study: The study quantitatively tracked T-cell immune reconstitution after TCRalphabeta/CD19-depleted allogeneic hematopoietic cell transplantation in children using TCR repertoire profiling.

The library was obtained by PCR. The sequencer was an Illumina HiSeq 2500. TCR library preparation used molecular barcoding, with unique molecular identifiers applied to normalize quantification of the TCRbeta repertoire. TCRdb reprocessing: public reads trimmed at Q25 with fastp, clones called with MiXCR, in-frame beta chains kept. Each record represents a unique CDR3 protein, reported with the most common genes and DNA among its rows. In all, the sample holds approximately 420,000 distinct CDR3 sequences, and about a tenth of those were seen once. 4.5% to 6% of the sample comes from the top ten. This clonotype was seen more than once but under ten times. Its antigen is unknown. Per-base qualities were not stored, and no clone one base away is much larger. Sequenced material: PBMCs from the stem cell graft donor, taken from the stem cell graft. This sequence originates from a human donor who donated a stem cell graft to a child with acute myeloid leukemia.

The CDR3 region: CASSLSIRETQPQHF. The DNA sequence is TGTGCCAGCAGTCTCAGCATCAGGGAAACTCAGCCCCAGCATTTT. The chain was built from TRBV12-3 or TRBV12-4 and TRBJ1-5; TRBD1 is possibly the D segment (5 matching bases). V and J are truncated by 5 bases and 6 bases respectively, leaving an intervening sequence of 17 bases. The CDR3 starts with the cysteine, ends with the phenylalanine, and has 15 residues. Only CDR3 DNA is held: 45 bases, read in frame from base 1.